Below, 31 T cell receptor beta chains from the same sample are listed, as sequenced in a study of cytomegalovirus exposure and HLA in healthy donors. A multiplex PCR was run with 60 Vbeta primers and 13 Jbeta primers. Sequencing was performed with immunoSEQ multiplex PCR; in TCRdb, only in-frame clones are kept and a portion is missing. The sample comprises around 140,000 clones, 70% of which are singletons, and roughly 1.9% rests with the top ten. Specimen: PBMCs. The receptors were sampled from a woman in her fifties or sixties in good health and CMV-seropositive.

The rearrangement links TRBV28 to TRBJ1-4; 9 bases agree with TRBD1. CDR1 and CDR2 from the germline V gene are MDHEN and SYDVKM. The CDR3 totals 13 residues. V was clipped by 6 bases and J by 8 bases; unmatched bases: 4. DNA of the CDR3: TGTGCCAGCAGAACAGGGGGCAACGAAAAACTGTTTTTT. Translation: CASRTGGNEKLFF.

CDR3 residues: CASSYQKATGSDYGYTF. The CDR3 DNA reads TGCGCCAGCAGCTACCAAAAGGCGACAGGGTCGGACTATGGCTACACCTTC. V gene TRBV5-1 combines with J gene TRBJ1-2; 7 bases align to TRBD1. Germline assignment: CDR1 SGHRS and CDR2 YFSETQ. Trimming removed 3 bases from V and 3 bases from J; junction bases left unmatched: 14. CDR3 length: 17 amino acids.

This sequence joins TRBV5-1 and TRBJ2-2, with TRBD2 matching over 14 bases. The CDR3 extends over 18 amino acids. The ends lost 4 bases at V and 1 base at J; junction bases unmatched: 6. Per germline, CDR1 SGHRS and CDR2 YFSETQ. CDR3 region: CASSAGLAGVGNTGELFF. CDR3 sequence (DNA): TGCGCCAGCAGCGCGGGACTAGCGGGAGTGGGGAACACCGGGGAGCTGTTTTTT.

This rearrangement joins TRBV9 to TRBJ2-1; weak D call: TRBD2 (5 bases). The CDR3 extends over 13 amino acids. CDR1 is SGDLS and CDR2 is YYNGEE in the germline V gene. The ends were cut back, 0 bases at V and 5 bases at J, with 6 bases in the middle. The CDR3 is CASSVGGNNEQFF. The CDR3 DNA follows: TGTGCCAGCAGCGTAGGAGGGAACAATGAGCAGTTCTTC.

The J gene is TRBJ2-1, the V gene TRBV28, with 9 bases lining up with TRBD2. Looked up from germline, CDR1 is MDHEN and CDR2 is SYDVKM. The CDR3 has 19 residues. V trimming: 7 bases; J trimming: 1 base; junction bases outside the gene matches: 17. The CDR3: CASTSGGGRARTSYNEQFF. The DNA for the CDR3 is TGTGCCAGCACCTCCGGGGGCGGGAGGGCCCGGACTTCCTACAATGAGCAGTTCTTC.

This clone appeared a few times. This chain connects TRBV28 to TRBJ1-5, with 10 bases that match TRBD1. This CDR3 region has 15 residues. V gave up 2 bases and J gave up 6 bases; unmatched junction bases: 4. Germline CDR1 MDHEN, CDR2 SYDVKM. DNA of the CDR3: TGTGCCAGCAGTTTAGGACAGGGGGTGAGTCAGCCCCAGCATTTT. It codes for CASSLGQGVSQPQHF.

For this clone: The junction departs from germline at one end; a sequencing error may be responsible. V gene TRBV6-1 combines with J gene TRBJ1-5; no clear D. This CDR3 contains 11 residues. Germline loops: CDR1 MNHNS, CDR2 SASEGT. CDR3 nucleotide sequence: TGTGCCAGCAGTGATCCGACGGGTCCGAATTTT. Its protein product is CASSDPTGPNF.

The rearrangement joins TRBV5-1 to TRBJ2-7, with 8 bases that match TRBD1. J lost 4 bases, V lost 4 bases, and 10 bases had no gene match. This CDR3 region has 15 residues. Looked up from germline, CDR1 is SGHRS and CDR2 is YFSETQ. CDR3 loop: CASSPGQGAWYEQYF. The CDR3 coding sequence is TGCGCCAGCAGCCCCGGGCAGGGGGCATGGTACGAGCAGTACTTC.

This clone was recorded a few times. The chain joins TRBV6-5 to TRBJ2-7; D remains unclear. This CDR3 is built from 14 residues. The V gene's germline CDR1 is MNHEY and CDR2 SVGAGI. Trimming took off 0 bases at V and 6 bases at J, with 12 bases between the two ends. DNA for the CDR3: TGTGCCAGCAGTTACTCGAGGCAGTATAGCGAGCAGTACTTC. Amino acids: CASSYSRQYSEQYF.

This chain joins TRBV20-1 and TRBJ2-3, with D perhaps matching TRBD2 (6 bases). V was shortened by 8 bases and J by 6 bases, with 9 bases between the two germline ends. The CDR3 has 10 residues. CDR1 DFQATT and CDR2 SNEGSKA come from the germline V gene (reference sequence). CDR3 sequence (DNA): TGCAGTCGGGGGAGGGATACGCAGTATTTT. Translating it yields CSRGRDTQYF.

The chain couples TRBV6-5 to TRBJ1-2; TRBD1 matches 7 bases. Per the germline V gene, CDR1 is MNHEY and CDR2 is SVGAGI. V lost 5 bases, J lost 8 bases, and 14 bases stayed unmatched. The CDR3 spans 15 residues. CDR3 in amino acids: CASSTGTVRRLGYTF. For the CDR3, the DNA is TGTGCCAGCAGTACCGGGACAGTGCGACGATTAGGCTACACCTTC.

The chain couples TRBV11-2 to TRBJ1-4; no clear D gene. There are 16 residues in the CDR3. Germline values: CDR1 SGHAT, CDR2 FQNNGV. V lost 3 bases and J 0 bases, leaving 11 bases between the germline ends. The CDR3 DNA follows: TGTGCCAGCAGCTTGAAGATTAGTGCAACTAATGAAAAACTGTTTTTT. Translation: CASSLKISATNEKLFF. The entire variable domain, with the rest obtained from reference TRBV11-2 and TRBJ1-4, is as follows: EAGVAQSPRYKIIEKRQSVAFWCNPISGHATLYWYQQILGQGPKLLIQFQNNGVVDDSQLPKDRFSAERLKGVDSTLKIQPAKLEDSAVYLCASSLKISATNEKLFFGSGTQLSVL.

The J gene is TRBJ1-2, the V gene TRBV2, with a possible D match to TRBD1 (6 bases). V dropped 3 bases and J dropped 5 bases, with 16 bases sitting between them. The CDR3 spans 15 residues. Germline values: CDR1 SNHLY, CDR2 FYNNEI. CDR3 amino acids: CASSDLGASPYGYTF. The CDR3, as DNA: TGTGCCAGCAGTGACCTGGGGGCGTCGCCATATGGCTACACCTTC.

This chain connects TRBV19 to TRBJ1-1; D call uncertain. V lost 7 bases and J 1 base, leaving 13 bases between the germline ends. The germline V gene encodes CDR1 LNHDA and CDR2 SQIVND (reference sequence). The CDR3 totals 14 residues. Here the CDR3 reads CASKWWAENTEAFF. CDR3 nucleotide sequence: TGTGCCAGTAAATGGTGGGCAGAGAACACTGAAGCTTTCTTT.

The chain is built from TRBV7-9 and TRBJ1-2; TRBD1 agrees at 7 bases. This CDR3 is built from 13 residues. V was pared by 5 bases and J by 4 bases, with 4 bases of the junction left unmatched. Germline V CDR1 and CDR2: SEHNR, FQNEAQ (reference sequence). CDR3 protein: CASSTGTAYGYTF. CDR3 DNA: TGTGCCAGCAGCACCGGGACAGCCTATGGCTACACCTTC.

This chain joins TRBV7-9 and TRBJ2-3; D may be TRBD1 (6 bases). The CDR3 spans 16 residues. The ends were cut back, 5 bases at V and 2 bases at J, with 17 bases in the middle. CDR1 SEHNR and CDR2 FQNEAQ come from the germline V gene (reference sequence). The CDR3 bases are TGTGCCAGCAGCCCCCACAGGGTAGGAATCACAGATACGCAGTATTTT. It yields the protein CASSPHRVGITDTQYF.

The chain joins TRBV7-9 to TRBJ2-3; 8 bases are a match to TRBD1. Trimming took 7 bases from V and 4 from J; bases not matched to a gene: 7. Germline V lookup: CDR1 SEHNR, CDR2 FQNEAQ (reference sequence). The length of the CDR3 is 14 residues. The CDR3 region is CASTPDRVADTQYF. In DNA form, the CDR3 reads TGTGCCAGCACCCCGGACAGGGTGGCAGATACGCAGTATTTT.

This rearrangement joins TRBV28 to TRBJ1-5, with 9 bases aligning to TRBD1. Germline V gene data show CDR1 as MDHEN and CDR2 as SYDVKM. The CDR3 is 16 amino acids. The trim removed 6 bases at V and 4 bases at J, leaving 10 bases unmatched. The CDR3 loop reads CASRTNRDRANQPQHF. Here the CDR3 DNA reads TGTGCCAGCAGAACGAACCGGGACAGGGCTAATCAGCCCCAGCATTTT.

V usage is TRBV28 and J usage is TRBJ2-3, with D maybe TRBD1 (7 bases). Per the germline V gene, CDR1 is MDHEN and CDR2 is SYDVKM. The CDR3 has 15 amino acids. Trimming took 5 bases from V and 1 from J, leaving 13 bases between them. This CDR3 is CASSARGEGTDTQYF. The CDR3 DNA follows: TGTGCCAGCAGTGCCAGGGGGGAGGGCACAGATACGCAGTATTTT.

V and J are TRBV2 and TRBJ1-2, with TRBD1 matching over 8 bases. Per germline, CDR1 SNHLY and CDR2 FYNNEI. Trimming cost V 4 bases and J 4 bases; bases outside gene matches: 8. This CDR3 contains 15 residues. The CDR3 coding sequence is TGTGCCAGCAGTGTAAGGGCAGGGGGCGCCTATGGCTACACCTTC. It translates to CASSVRAGGAYGYTF.

V and J are TRBV5-1 and TRBJ2-2; tentative D call: TRBD2 (5 bases). V lost 4 bases and J 4 bases, leaving 14 bases between the germline ends. The CDR3 loop spans 15 amino acids. The germline V gene has CDR1 SGHRS and CDR2 YFSETQ. The CDR3, as DNA: TGCGCCAGCAGCGTTCTCGAAGGGAGCACCGGGGAGCTGTTTTTT. It yields the protein CASSVLEGSTGELFF.

This clone was seen a few times. The gene calls are TRBV2 and TRBJ2-5; 11 nucleotides align to TRBD2. This CDR3 spans 14 amino acids. Germline V gene lookup returns CDR1 SNHLY and CDR2 FYNNEI. After removal of 7 bases from V and 2 bases from J, the junction contained 3 bases not matched to a gene. As DNA, the CDR3 is TGTGCCAGCACCAGACTAGCGGGGCAAGAGACCCAGTACTTC. Protein sequence: CASTRLAGQETQYF. The full variable domain, in which reference TRBV2 and TRBJ2-5 provide the parts outside the CDR3, is EPEVTQTPSHQVTQMGQEVILRCVPISNHLYFYWYRQILGQKVEFLVSFYNNEISEKSEIFDDQFSVERPDGSNFTLKIRSTKLEDSAMYFCASTRLAGQETQYFGPGTRLLVL.

The chain has TRBV19 and TRBJ2-2; tentatively, D is TRBD1 (6 bases). Per the germline V gene, CDR1 is LNHDA and CDR2 is SQIVND (reference sequence). Trimming left V 5 bases short and J 3 bases short, with 10 bases between. This CDR3 is 14 amino acids long. The CDR3 protein is CASSEGEYTGELFF. CDR3 nucleotide sequence: TGTGCCAGTAGTGAGGGGGAGTACACCGGGGAGCTGTTTTTT.

The rearrangement links TRBV28 to TRBJ2-5; perhaps TRBD1 as D (6 bases). CDR1 is MDHEN, CDR2 SYDVKM, per germline. This CDR3 comprises 16 residues. V gave up 7 bases and J gave up 2 bases, with 20 bases separating them. The CDR3: CASKNFGQKEQETQYF. Written as DNA, the CDR3 is TGTGCCAGCAAAAATTTCGGACAGAAAGAACAAGAGACCCAGTACTTC.

The J gene is TRBJ2-3, the V gene TRBV5-1; TRBD2 matches at 14 bases. V shed 5 bases, J shed 4 bases, and the junction held 6 bases outside the gene matches. Per germline, CDR1 SGHRS and CDR2 YFSETQ. The CDR3 is 16 amino acids. The DNA of the CDR3 is TGCGCCAGCAGTCCGGGGACTAGCGGGAGATCAGATACGCAGTATTTT. Its translation is CASSPGTSGRSDTQYF.

The rearrangement links TRBV19 to TRBJ2-2; no reliable D call. V shed 5 bases and J shed 1 base, with 17 bases lying between them. This CDR3 is 17 amino acids long. Looked up from germline, CDR1 is LNHDA and CDR2 is SQIVND (reference sequence). CDR3 nucleotide sequence: TGTGCCAGTAGTGGATCGTTTTGGCAGGTGAACACCGGGGAGCTGTTTTTT. Its translation is CASSGSFWQVNTGELFF.

This clone was detected a few times. The chain links TRBV30 to TRBJ1-5, with D maybe TRBD1 (5 bases). This CDR3 region has 16 residues. Germline V CDR1 and CDR2: GTSNPN, SVGIG (reference sequence). V was trimmed by 2 bases and J by 5 bases, leaving 19 bases between them. The CDR3 protein is CAWSTTYGGSDQPQHF. As DNA, the CDR3 is TGTGCCTGGAGTACGACCTACGGGGGGTCGGATCAGCCCCAGCATTTT.

The chain has TRBV28 and TRBJ2-7, with 8 bases lining up with TRBD1. Trimming removed 5 bases from V and 0 bases from J; junction bases left unmatched: 6. This CDR3 region has 15 residues. Looked up from germline, CDR1 is MDHEN and CDR2 is SYDVKM. The CDR3: CASSTRTGSSYEQYF. CDR3 nucleotides: TGTGCCAGCAGTACCCGGACAGGGAGCTCCTACGAGCAGTACTTC.

The J gene is TRBJ2-1, the V gene TRBV5-4, with D possibly being TRBD2 (6 bases). Per germline, CDR1 SGHNT and CDR2 YYREEE (reference sequence). There are 16 residues in the CDR3. V dropped 5 bases and J dropped 7 bases, with 22 bases sitting between them. This CDR3 reads CASSSQGGGTGNEQFF. For the CDR3, the DNA is TGTGCCAGCAGTTCCCAAGGAGGCGGGACTGGAAATGAGCAGTTCTTC.

This clone was counted a single time. This chain connects TRBV15 to TRBJ1-5, with 7 nucleotides matching TRBD1. This CDR3 has 16 residues. CDR1 is LNHNV, CDR2 YYDKDF, per germline (reference sequence). Trimming cost V 1 base and J 4 bases; bases outside gene matches: 7. The chain's CDR3 is CATSRVGGAGNQPQHF. In DNA form, the CDR3 reads TGTGCCACCAGCAGAGTAGGGGGCGCGGGAAATCAGCCCCAGCATTTT.

The rearrangement uses TRBV2 and TRBJ1-2; TRBD1 might be the D (5 bases). The germline CDR1 and CDR2 sequences are SNHLY and FYNNEI. Trimming pared 3 bases from V and 3 bases from J, leaving 20 bases between. This CDR3 is built from 17 residues. DNA of the CDR3: TGTGCCAGCAGTGATTTTTTTGGGGCAGGGAGGGACTATGGCTACACCTTC. Its protein product is CASSDFFGAGRDYGYTF.